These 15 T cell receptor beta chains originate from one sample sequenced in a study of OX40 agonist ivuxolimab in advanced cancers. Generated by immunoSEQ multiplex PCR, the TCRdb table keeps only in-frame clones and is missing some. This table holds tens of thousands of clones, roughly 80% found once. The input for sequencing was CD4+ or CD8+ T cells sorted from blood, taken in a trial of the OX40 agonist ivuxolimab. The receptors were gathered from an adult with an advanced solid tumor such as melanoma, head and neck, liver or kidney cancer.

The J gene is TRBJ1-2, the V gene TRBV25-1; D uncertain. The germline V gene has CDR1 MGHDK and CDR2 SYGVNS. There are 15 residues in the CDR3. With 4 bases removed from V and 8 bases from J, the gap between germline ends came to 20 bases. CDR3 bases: TGTGCCAGCAGTGCCAACCCCCGGGGAGTCGACGGCTACACCTTC. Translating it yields CASSANPRGVDGYTF.

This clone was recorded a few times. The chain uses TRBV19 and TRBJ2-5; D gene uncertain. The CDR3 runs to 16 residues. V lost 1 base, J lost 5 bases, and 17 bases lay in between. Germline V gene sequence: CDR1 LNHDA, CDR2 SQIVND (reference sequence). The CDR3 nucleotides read TGTGCCAGTAGTATAGGGGCGGCCCCTCCACGGGAGACCCAGTACTTC. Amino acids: CASSIGAAPPRETQYF.

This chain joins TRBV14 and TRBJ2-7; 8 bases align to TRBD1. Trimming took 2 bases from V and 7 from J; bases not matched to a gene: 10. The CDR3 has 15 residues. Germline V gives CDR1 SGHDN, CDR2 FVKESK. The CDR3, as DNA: TGTGCCAGCAGCCAAATCCGGGACAGGCCTCGGGAGCAGTACTTC. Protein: CASSQIRDRPREQYF. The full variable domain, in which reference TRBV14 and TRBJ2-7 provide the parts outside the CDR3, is EAGVTQFPSHSVIEKGQTVTLRCDPISGHDNLYWYRRVMGKEIKFLLHFVKESKQDESGMPNNRFLAERTGGTYSTLKVQPAELEDSGVYFCASSQIRDRPREQYFGPGTRLTVT.

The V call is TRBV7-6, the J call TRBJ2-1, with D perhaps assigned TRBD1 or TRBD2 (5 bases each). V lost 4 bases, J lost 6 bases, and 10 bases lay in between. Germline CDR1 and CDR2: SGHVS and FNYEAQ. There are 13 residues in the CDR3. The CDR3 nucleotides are TGTGCCAGCAGCTCCTGGGGGACCAATGAGCAGTTCTTC. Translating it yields CASSSWGTNEQFF.

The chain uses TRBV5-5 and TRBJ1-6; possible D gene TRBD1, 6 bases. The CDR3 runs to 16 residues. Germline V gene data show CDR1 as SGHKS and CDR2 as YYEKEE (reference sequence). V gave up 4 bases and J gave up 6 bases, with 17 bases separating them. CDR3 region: CASSTGPQGANSPLHF. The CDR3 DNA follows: TGTGCCAGCAGCACTGGGCCACAGGGAGCTAATTCACCCCTCCACTTT.

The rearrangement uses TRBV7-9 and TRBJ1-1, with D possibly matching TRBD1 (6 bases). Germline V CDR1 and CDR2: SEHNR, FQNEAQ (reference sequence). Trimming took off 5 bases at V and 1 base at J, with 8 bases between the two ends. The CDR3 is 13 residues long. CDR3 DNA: TGTGCCAGCAGCGTGACAGGGAACACTGAAGCTTTCTTT. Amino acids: CASSVTGNTEAFF.

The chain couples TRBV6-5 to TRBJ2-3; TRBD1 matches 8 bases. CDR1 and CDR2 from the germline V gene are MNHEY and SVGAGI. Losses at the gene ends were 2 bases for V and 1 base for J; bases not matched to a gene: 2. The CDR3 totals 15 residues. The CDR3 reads CASSYPGQGTDTQYF. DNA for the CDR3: TGTGCCAGCAGTTACCCGGGACAGGGCACAGATACGCAGTATTTT.

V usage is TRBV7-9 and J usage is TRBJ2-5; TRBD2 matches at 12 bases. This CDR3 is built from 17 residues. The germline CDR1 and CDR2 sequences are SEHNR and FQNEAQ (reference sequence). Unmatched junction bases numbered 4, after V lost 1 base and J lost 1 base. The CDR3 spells CASSLGVTSGGQETQYF. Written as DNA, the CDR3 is TGTGCCAGCAGCTTAGGGGTGACTAGCGGGGGCCAAGAGACCCAGTACTTC.

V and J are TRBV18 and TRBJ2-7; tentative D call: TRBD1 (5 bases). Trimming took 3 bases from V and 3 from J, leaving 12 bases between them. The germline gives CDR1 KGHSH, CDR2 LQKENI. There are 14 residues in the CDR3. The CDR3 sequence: CASSPQGFLYEQYF. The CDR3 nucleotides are TGTGCCAGCTCACCCCAGGGATTTCTCTACGAGCAGTACTTC.

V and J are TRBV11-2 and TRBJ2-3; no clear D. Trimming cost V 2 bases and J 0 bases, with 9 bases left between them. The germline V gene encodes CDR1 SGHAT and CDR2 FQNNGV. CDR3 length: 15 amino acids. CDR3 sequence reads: CASSLLAASTDTQYF. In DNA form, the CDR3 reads TGTGCCAGCAGCTTATTGGCGGCGAGCACAGATACGCAGTATTTT.

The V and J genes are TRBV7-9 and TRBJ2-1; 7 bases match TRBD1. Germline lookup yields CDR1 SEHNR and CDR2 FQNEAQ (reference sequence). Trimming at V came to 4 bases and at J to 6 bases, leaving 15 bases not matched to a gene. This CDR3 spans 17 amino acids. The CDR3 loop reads CASSSRGGRAEGNEQFF. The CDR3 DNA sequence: TGTGCCAGCAGCTCCCGAGGGGGCAGGGCCGAGGGCAATGAGCAGTTCTTC.

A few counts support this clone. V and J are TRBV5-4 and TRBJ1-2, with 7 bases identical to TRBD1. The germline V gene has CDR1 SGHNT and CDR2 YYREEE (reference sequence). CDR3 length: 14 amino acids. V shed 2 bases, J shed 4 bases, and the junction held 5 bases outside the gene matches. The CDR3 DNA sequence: TGTGCCAGCAGCTTACCGACAGGGATCTATGGCTACACCTTC. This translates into CASSLPTGIYGYTF.

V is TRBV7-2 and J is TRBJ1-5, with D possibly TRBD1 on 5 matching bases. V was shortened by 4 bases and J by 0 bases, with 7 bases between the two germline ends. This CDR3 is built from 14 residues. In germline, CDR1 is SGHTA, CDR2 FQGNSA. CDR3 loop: CASSWDHSNQPQHF. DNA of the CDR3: TGTGCCAGCAGCTGGGACCATAGCAATCAGCCCCAGCATTTT.

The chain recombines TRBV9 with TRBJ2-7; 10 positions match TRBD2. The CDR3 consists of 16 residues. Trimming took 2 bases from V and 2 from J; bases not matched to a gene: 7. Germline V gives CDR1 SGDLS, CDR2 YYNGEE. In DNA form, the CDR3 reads TGTGCCAGCAGCGTTTTTTCTAGCGGGAGTACCTACGAGCAGTACTTC. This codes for CASSVFSSGSTYEQYF.

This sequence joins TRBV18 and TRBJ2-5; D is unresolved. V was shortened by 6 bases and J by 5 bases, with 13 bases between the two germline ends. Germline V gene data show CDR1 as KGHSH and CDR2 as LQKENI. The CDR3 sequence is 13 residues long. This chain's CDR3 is CASSSTRQETQYF. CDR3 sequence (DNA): TGTGCCAGCTCCTCGACACGTCAGGAGACCCAGTACTTC.